Below, one TCR beta chain is given with its context. The source of the sample is a study of shared clonotypes between healthy human individuals. Germline V gene data show CDR1 as LNHNV and CDR2 as YYDKDF (reference sequence). The germline V and J ends were trimmed by 0 bases and 7 bases, with 16 bases remaining between them. CDR3 length: 16 amino acids. Authors' analysis steps: ImmunoSEQ gave junction-only sequences without quality scores, so filtering differed. Only in-frame clones appear in the TCRdb table, and some are missing; sequencing was by immunoSEQ multiplex PCR. The D gene and trimming were derived from the DNA, and the V and J assignments and clone size from that table. The sample includes about 180,000 clones, 85% to 95% of them seen just once.

The gene calls are TRBV15 and TRBJ1-5, with D maybe TRBD1 (6 bases). Material: naive CD4+ T cells sorted from blood. The subset: CD45RA+ positively selected. The source is a woman in her twenties or thirties in good health. As DNA, the CDR3 is TGTGCCACCAGCAGAGATCCGGGGGGGCTCGAGCAGCCCCAGCATTTT. Translating gives CATSRDPGGLEQPQHF.